The rows below give T cell receptor beta chains drawn from one sample of a study of regulatory T cells in long-lasting Graves disease. MiXCR, run by TCRdb on the multiplex PCR reads, gives a single entry per CDR3 protein. The sample yields 310,000 or so distinct CDR3 sequences, less than 20% seen once. The sample in question was peripheral blood mononuclear cells (PBMCs), obtained when the disease was refractory, from a patient treated with antithyroid drugs. These receptors were collected from a female donor with Graves disease. Both conserved end residues are part of each CDR3. The D gene is left open where the match is weak. The listing skips clone size in some rows; elsewhere it reads once, few, many or a size class.

many | TRBJ2-6 | TRBD2 | TRBV2 | TGTGCCAGCAGTGATGGGCCCCGGCTAGCGGGGTTCTCTGGGGCCAACGTCCTGACTTTC | CASSDGPRLAGFSGANVLTF
- | TRBJ2-3 | - | TRBV7-2 | TGTGCCAGCAGCTTAGACGTTATAACAGATACGCAGTATTTT | CASSLDVITDTQYF
many | TRBJ2-5 | - | TRBV5-5 | TGTGCCAGCAGCTGGAGCGATGAGACCCAGTACTTC | CASSWSDETQYF
once | TRBJ2-3 | TRBD2 | TRBV12-3/TRBV12-4 | TGTGCCAGCAGTTTCGCGGGGGGCCGTGGAGATACGCAGTATTTT | CASSFAGGRGDTQYF
once | TRBJ1-1 | - | TRBV4-1 | TGCGCCAGCAGCCAAGATAGGCAAGGCTACACTGAAGCTTTCTTT | CASSQDRQGYTEAFF
few | TRBJ2-7 | - | TRBV25-1 | TGTGCCAGCAGTGCAAGAGAAGAAGACGAGCAGTACTTC | CASSAREEDEQYF
few | TRBJ1-1 | - | TRBV19 | TGTGCCAGTAGCCCTTTTGGGGGTGGTGAAGCTTTCTTT | CASSPFGGGEAFF
few | TRBJ2-1 | TRBD2 | TRBV7-3 | TGTGCCAGCAGCTTATCGCTAGCGGGAGGGCGGCAGTTCTTC | CASSLSLAGGRQFF
- | TRBJ2-7 | TRBD1 | TRBV11-2 | TGTGCCAGCAGCTTAGATAGGACAGGGGCCTACGAGCAGTACTTC | CASSLDRTGAYEQYF
few | TRBJ2-5 | - | TRBV4-1 | TGCGCCAGCAGCCGCCAAACTAGCTCGGAGACCCAGTACTTC | CASSRQTSSETQYF
- | TRBJ2-7 | TRBD2 | TRBV20-1 | TGCAGACCGACTAGCGATGTAAGTGAGCAGTACTTC | CRPTSDVSEQYF
few | TRBJ2-7 | - | TRBV7-9 | TGTGCCAGCAGCCATGTTACAGACGAGCAGTACTTC | CASSHVTDEQYF
- | TRBJ2-2 | TRBD1 | TRBV29-1 | TGCAGCGTGGCGGACAGGGTTAACACCGGGGAGCTGTTTTTT | CSVADRVNTGELFF
many | TRBJ2-7 | - | TRBV3-1 | TGTGCCAGCAGCCAAGACCGACTCTCGAGCCACGAGCAGTACTTC | CASSQDRLSSHEQYF
- | TRBJ1-5 | TRBD1 | TRBV18 | TGTGCCAGCTCACCAGAGACAGGGTGGCAGCCCCAGCATTTT | CASSPETGWQPQHF
many | TRBJ1-5 | - | TRBV18 | TGTGCCAGCTCCCCTCAGGGCCAGAGCAATCAGCCCCAGCATTTT | CASSPQGQSNQPQHF
- | TRBJ1-6 | TRBD1 | TRBV7-9 | TGTGCCAGCAGCAGAGACAGGGGATTTTATAATTCACCCCTCCACTTT | CASSRDRGFYNSPLHF
many | TRBJ2-5 | - | TRBV7-2 | TGTGCCAGCACCCGGGGGGCTACTGAGACCCAGTACTTC | CASTRGATETQYF
many | TRBJ1-2 | TRBD1 | TRBV7-2 | TGTGCCAGCACACCAGGGGGGACAGTCAACTATGGCTACACCTTC | CASTPGGTVNYGYTF
many | TRBJ2-2 | - | TRBV30 | TGTGCCTGGAGTGCGGGGATCGCCGGGGAGCTGTTTTTT | CAWSAGIAGELFF
many | TRBJ1-2 | TRBD1 | TRBV29-1 | TGCAGCGTTGATAAGGGACAGAGCTATGGCTACACCTTC | CSVDKGQSYGYTF
few | TRBJ2-1 | TRBD1 | TRBV5-1 | TGCGCCAGCAGCTTGGGGGGGACAGGGGCCGAGAATAGGTTCTTC | CASSLGGTGAENRFF
- | TRBJ1-6 | TRBD1 | TRBV5-1 | TGCGCCAGCGCCGCACAGGGGAATAATTCACCCCTCCACTTT | CASAAQGNNSPLHF
- | TRBJ2-7 | TRBD1 | TRBV5-1 | TGCGCCAGCGCTCGGACAGGGGACTACGAGCAGTACTTC | CASARTGDYEQYF
- | TRBJ1-1 | TRBD1 | TRBV11-3 | TGTGCCAGCAGCTCCCGGACAGGCCTGAACACTGAAGCTTTCTTT | CASSSRTGLNTEAFF
- | TRBJ1-5 | - | TRBV19 | TGTGCCAGTAGTCCCCGGGCCAGAACCAATCAGCCCCAGCATTTT | CASSPRARTNQPQHF
many | TRBJ2-5 | TRBD1 | TRBV7-9 | TGTGCCAGCAGCTTACCAGGACAGGGGGTGAGCGAGACCCAGTACTTC | CASSLPGQGVSETQYF
few | TRBJ1-4 | - | TRBV4-3 | TGCGCCAGCAGCCAAGGTGACGGGACAAGTGTTGGTGAAAAACTGTTTTTT | CASSQGDGTSVGEKLFF